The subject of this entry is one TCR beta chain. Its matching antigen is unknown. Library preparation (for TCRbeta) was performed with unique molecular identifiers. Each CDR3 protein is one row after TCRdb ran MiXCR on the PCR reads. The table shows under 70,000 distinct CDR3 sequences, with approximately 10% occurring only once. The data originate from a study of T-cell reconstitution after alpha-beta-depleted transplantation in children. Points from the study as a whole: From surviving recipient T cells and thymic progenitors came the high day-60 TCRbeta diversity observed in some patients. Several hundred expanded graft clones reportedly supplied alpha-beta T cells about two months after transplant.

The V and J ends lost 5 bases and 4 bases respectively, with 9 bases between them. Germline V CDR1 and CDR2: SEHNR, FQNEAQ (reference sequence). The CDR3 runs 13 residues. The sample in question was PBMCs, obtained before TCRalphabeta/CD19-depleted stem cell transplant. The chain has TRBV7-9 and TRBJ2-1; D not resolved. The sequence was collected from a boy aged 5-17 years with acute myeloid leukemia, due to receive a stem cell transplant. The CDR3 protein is CASSKTNYNEQFF. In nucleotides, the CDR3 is TGTGCCAGCAGCAAGACCAATTACAATGAGCAGTTCTTC.